This T cell receptor (beta chain) is from a study of CD8 T cells in ankylosing spondylitis. Germline V gene data show CDR1 as DFQATT and CDR2 as SNEGSKA (reference sequence). V shed 5 bases and J 1 base; nucleotides not matched to a gene: 8. This CDR3 is built from 16 residues. This clonotype has at least ten counts. In making TCR beta libraries, quantitative 5'-RACE with molecular barcodes was used. Via MiXCR, TCRdb re-called the 5' RACE reads, giving one row per CDR3 protein. This table has about 240,000 distinct CDR3 sequences, around 7.8% appearing once. Material for sequencing was blood, either unsorted or a sorted T cell fraction (not recorded which). The source is a male donor with ankylosing spondylitis or in good health (not recorded which). V usage is TRBV20-1 and J usage is TRBJ2-1; 10 positions match TRBD2. As DNA, the CDR3 is TGCAGTGCTGGATCCGGGACTAGCGCGTCCTACAATGAGCAGTTCTTC. As protein: CSAGSGTSASYNEQFF.